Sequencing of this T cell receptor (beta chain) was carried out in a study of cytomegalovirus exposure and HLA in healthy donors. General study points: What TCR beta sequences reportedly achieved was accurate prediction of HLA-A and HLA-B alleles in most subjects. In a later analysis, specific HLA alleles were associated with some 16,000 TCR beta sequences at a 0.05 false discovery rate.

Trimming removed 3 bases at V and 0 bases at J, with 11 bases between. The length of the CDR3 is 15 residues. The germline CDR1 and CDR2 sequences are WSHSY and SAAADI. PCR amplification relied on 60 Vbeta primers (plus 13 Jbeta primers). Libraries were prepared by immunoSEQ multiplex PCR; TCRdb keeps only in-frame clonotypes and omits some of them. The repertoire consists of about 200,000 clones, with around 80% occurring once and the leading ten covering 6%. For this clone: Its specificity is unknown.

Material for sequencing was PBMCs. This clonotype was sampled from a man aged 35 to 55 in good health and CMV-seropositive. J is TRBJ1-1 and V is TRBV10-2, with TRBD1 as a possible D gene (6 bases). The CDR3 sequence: CASSDFGQMNTEAFF. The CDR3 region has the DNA TGCGCCAGCAGTGACTTCGGACAGATGAACACTGAAGCTTTCTTT.